This section outlines one T cell receptor beta chain sequence together with its context. This record comes from a study of cytomegalovirus exposure and HLA in healthy donors. The CDR3 runs 13 residues. Germline V gene sequence: CDR1 MDHEN, CDR2 SYDVKM. PCR used 60 Vbeta primers and 13 Jbeta primers. Profiling relied on immunoSEQ multiplex PCR, and the TCRdb table lists in-frame clones only, not all of them. Among under 300,000 clones, 72% were seen once, and the ten largest hold under 2.5%. Source material: PBMCs. This sequence was found in a female donor in good health and CMV-seronegative. This sequence joins TRBV28 and TRBJ2-5; D uncertain. TRBJ2-7 matches the DNA end more closely, so the J call is doubtful. CDR3 DNA sequence: TGTGCCAGCAGTTTTGTTAGCTCCTACGAGCAGTACTTC. It encodes CASSFVSSYEQYF.